This T cell receptor (beta chain) is from a study of OX40 agonist ivuxolimab in advanced cancers. On the study more broadly: Patients enrolled in dose escalation were diagnosed with hepatocellular carcinoma, melanoma, renal cell or head and neck cancer. Partial responses were observed in three patients, of whom one had hepatocellular carcinoma and two had cutaneous melanoma.

Sequencing was performed with immunoSEQ multiplex PCR; in TCRdb, only in-frame clones are kept and a portion is missing. This repertoire shows 35,000 to 45,000 clones, approximately 85% found once; its top ten account for around 2.1%. Per the germline V gene, CDR1 is SGHDN and CDR2 is FVKESK. Germline trimming cut 2 bases from V and 5 bases from J; bases unmatched to any gene: 13. This CDR3 contains 18 residues. The source of this sequence is an adult with an advanced solid tumor such as melanoma, head and neck, liver or kidney cancer. The specimen was CD4+ or CD8+ T cells sorted from blood, collected in a trial of the OX40 agonist ivuxolimab. The J gene is TRBJ2-5, the V gene TRBV14; 11 bases agree with TRBD2. DNA of the CDR3: TGTGCCAGCAGCCAAATAGCGGGAGGGCCTTTGACAACGGAGACCCAGTACTTC. Its protein is CASSQIAGGPLTTETQYF.